The 8 T cell receptor beta chains presented below share a single source sample, sequenced in a study of CXCR3-negative and CXCR3-positive naive CD8 T cells. Study-wide points: CXCR3-expressing naive cells carried TRB CDR3s more hydrophobic than those of CXCR3-negative naive cells.

UMI-tagged TRB cDNA libraries were built via 5' RACE. Each CDR3 protein gets one entry in TCRdb, which reprocessed the 5' RACE reads and gives no DNA. This table lists nearly 90,000 distinct CDR3 sequences. What these receptors recognize is not known. Sequenced sample: naive CXCR3+ CD8+ T cells from blood. Subset denoted: CD45RO-CCR7+CD27+CD95- naive CD8+ T cells expressing CXCR3 (TNR3+). Receptor source: a human donor in good health. Some clones in this sample may be carry-over from other donors' samples.

The genes are TRBV4-2 and TRBJ1-2; checking the TCRdb D call of TRBD1 is not possible without DNA. There are 16 residues in the CDR3. CDR1 is LGHNA, CDR2 YNFKEQ, per germline. The CDR3 region is CASSQETGGSNYGYTF.

The chain combines TRBV6-6 with TRBJ2-4; TCRdb indicates TRBD2, and absent DNA this call remains unverified. This CDR3 region has 16 residues. The germline V gene has CDR1 MNHNY and CDR2 SVGAGI (reference sequence). The CDR3 sequence: CASSPVVGRAKNIQYF.

The V gene is TRBV4-1, the J gene TRBJ1-3; no DNA is available, so the TRBD1 call from TCRdb remains unchecked. There are 15 residues in the CDR3. CDR1 is MGHRA, CDR2 YSYEKL, per germline. CDR3 sequence: CASSPRTGAGNTIYF.

This chain connects TRBV24-1 to TRBJ2-5. Germline CDR1 KGHDR, CDR2 SFDVKD. The CDR3 is 13 residues long. The CDR3 loop is CATSDSLRETQYF.

This sequence joins TRBV2 and TRBJ2-5; TCRdb outputs TRBD2, but without DNA this stays unchecked. Germline values: CDR1 SNHLY, CDR2 FYNNEI. The CDR3 loop spans 15 amino acids. The CDR3 sequence: CASSESPGLQETQYF.

The rearrangement uses TRBV29-1 and TRBJ2-7. This CDR3 comprises 13 residues. Looked up from germline, CDR1 is SQVTM and CDR2 is ANQGSEA. The chain's CDR3 is CSVAASDSYEQYF.

The V call is TRBV5-1, the J call TRBJ2-2; TCRdb lists TRBD1, though no DNA is available to test this call. The CDR3 loop spans 14 amino acids. Germline V lookup: CDR1 SGHRS, CDR2 YFSETQ. The CDR3 reads CASSVLSGPGELFF.

The chain combines TRBV14 with TRBJ2-2. The CDR3 runs 15 residues. CDR1 and CDR2 (germline): SGHDN, FVKESK. The CDR3 reads CASSQDPGYTGELFF. The full variable domain, with the rest looked up from reference TRBV14 and TRBJ2-2, is EAGVTQFPSHSVIEKGQTVTLRCDPISGHDNLYWYRRVMGKEIKFLLHFVKESKQDESGMPNNRFLAERTGGTYSTLKVQPAELEDSGVYFCASSQDPGYTGELFFGEGSRLTVL.